This T cell receptor beta chain is from a study of T cells after yellow fever vaccination (dated by TCRdb to the late 2010s). Looking at the study overall: The SMART-Seq v4 Ultra Low Input RNA kit was used to prepare libraries from fractions with low cell numbers. To track T-cell clones before and after primary and booster YFV17D yellow fever vaccination, bulk TCR alpha and beta repertoires were sequenced longitudinally. The cohort comprised two healthy male donors, one aged 18 to 30 and one aged 30 to 40 years. Blood was drawn at multiple timepoints before and after primary and secondary immunization, with bulk PBMC replicates and cell subsets isolated. What the work shows at the level of the full study, not this receptor alone: Computational filtering was needed because FACS-sorted repertoires could contain abundant contaminating clonotypes from the bulk population. Most clones expanded after primary vaccination were re-detected after the booster (96% of CD4 and around 88% of CD8), suggesting broad memory maintenance. Because the study included only two donors, the extent to which the findings can be generalized is limited. A small fraction of clonotypes showed up in both the CD4 and CD8 compartments, probably as a result of convergent recombination. The secondary T-cell response was weaker than the primary response but faster, peaking on day 5 instead of day 15.

TCR cDNA was made using 5'RACE template switching, a step that added a universal primer site and unique molecular identifiers. cDNA synthesis was primed from both the TCR alpha and TCR beta constant segments. Libraries were amplified in two PCR steps, with sample barcodes and sequencing adapters added in the second step. Sequencing of libraries was done on Illumina HiSeq 2500 (2x100 bp) or NovaSeq (2x150 bp). Regarding the original processing steps: MIGEC handled demultiplexing of reads and collapsing into UMI consensus sequences, while MiXCR performed V(D)J alignment. Clonotypes responding to the vaccine were identified with edgeR on replicate PBMC samples, with the criteria of FDR below 0.01 and a log2 fold change above 5 up to day 15. Bulk clonotypes were assigned CD4 or CD8 identity according to which sequenced CD4 or CD8 repertoire held them at higher abundance. TCRdb's own reprocessing of the public reads used fastp at Q25 and MiXCR and kept productive beta chains. Merged by CDR3 protein, the rows form single entries marked with the most common genes and DNA. It is TCRdb's table, rather than the study itself, that gives the V and J calls and clone size. Here the sample has about 58,000 distinct CDR3 sequences; around 7% occur a single time. The ten top clones hold 40% of the sample.

Spanning cysteine to phenylalanine, the CDR3 consists of 13 amino acids. The only DNA kept is the CDR3, 39 bases in frame from the first base. The germline V gene yields MGHRA for CDR1 and YSYEKL for CDR2. Per the publication, the treatment or condition label means: live attenuated yellow fever vaccine strain. A standard Ficoll-Paque protocol was used to isolate PBMCs from peripheral blood. Dynabeads CD4 and CD8 positive selection kits were used to isolate CD4 and CD8 T-cell fractions. RNA was extracted with TriZol from bulk PBMCs, CD4 and CD8 fractions, and dextramer-positive and dextramer-negative fractions. Notes on this clonotype: Its antigen remains undetermined. One junction end disagrees with the germline gene, perhaps due to a read error.

Source: CD8+ T cells sorted from PBMCs, taken on the day of the first yellow fever vaccination. The receptor comes from a man between 18 and 29 years old who received the YFV17D yellow fever vaccine. The chain employs TRBV4-1 and TRBJ2-1; the D element could tentatively be TRBD1 or TRBD2, as 6 bases agree for each. The CDR3 reads CDSSQETGAEQFF. The bases are TGCGACAGCAGCCAAGAAACGGGGGCTGAACAGTTCTTC.